The present T cell receptor (beta chain) was sequenced within a study of PD-1 blockade in classical Hodgkin lymphoma. Whole-study context: Intravenous nivolumab at 3 mg/kg was given to patients every 2 weeks. Overall study results and limits: By C4D1, CD4+ diversity increased significantly, especially in complete responders.

With no exception, relapse followed autologous stem cell transplantation in all patients, and brentuximab vedotin exposure varied. Complete response, partial response or progressive disease was recorded as best response. Generated by immunoSEQ multiplex PCR, the TCRdb table keeps only in-frame clones and is missing some. The table shows some 96,000 clones, with approximately 88% occurring only once. With regard to this clone: Its antigen is still unknown.

Trimming removed 1 base from V and 4 bases from J, with 8 bases in between. In germline, CDR1 is SGHDN, CDR2 FVKESK. The CDR3 loop spans 14 amino acids. This clonotype originated in a human donor with classical Hodgkin lymphoma. V gene TRBV14 combines with J gene TRBJ2-1, with D unresolved. The source material was peripheral blood mononuclear cells (PBMCs), sampled at baseline. CDR3 bases: TGTGCCAGCAGCCAAGGGTCAGCTTACAATGAGCAGTTCTTC. Residues: CASSQGSAYNEQFF.